This entry is about one T cell receptor beta chain. Its antigen is not identified. This CDR3 is 12 amino acids long. CDR1 and CDR2 from the germline V gene are SGHNT and YYREEE (reference sequence). Trimming removed 4 bases from V and 6 bases from J, with 8 bases in between. This sample is part of a study of T cell clonotyping in hematopoietic cell transplantation. Study-level points and caveats: Pathologically expanded recipient clonotypes increased progressively from day 30 to day 180 as diversity fell. No sorting was done, leaving CD4 and CD8 contributions mixed. Few recipient clonotypes overlapped donors; over 95% were de novo at given depth. Graft donor and pretransplant recipient Inverse Simpson Index values predicted broader posttransplant TCR diversity.

The repertoire was sequenced with immunoSEQ multiplex PCR; TCRdb's copy has only in-frame clones and lacks some. The sample yields around 9,000 clones, about three quarters seen once. The sequence came from a female patient aged 45 to 65 who had an allogeneic stem cell transplant from a related donor, so the T cells may come from the graft donor. Some clones in this sample may be carry-over from other donors' samples. This sample comprised peripheral blood mononuclear cells, obtained 180 days after allogeneic stem cell transplant. The chain is built from TRBV5-4 and TRBJ2-1; D perhaps matches TRBD1 (6 bases). In DNA, the CDR3 is TGTGCCAGCAGCGGGGGCAGCAATGAGCAGTTCTTC. The encoded protein is CASSGGSNEQFF.